The 5 T cell receptor beta chains below were found in one sample sequenced in a study of shared clonotypes between healthy human individuals. Here immunoSEQ multiplex PCR was the method, and the copy in TCRdb shows in-frame clones only, minus some. The repertoire has 2.5 million or so clones, around nine tenths of them found once; the top ten carry 0.14%. Sequencing was done on a sample of naive CD4+ T cells sorted from blood. Subset given: CD45RA+ positively selected. The source is a young man in good health.

About this clone itself: At one end the junction does not follow the germline gene, possibly because of a read error. The chain links TRBV28 to TRBJ2-2; tentatively, D is TRBD2 (6 bases). Germline V gives CDR1 MDHEN, CDR2 SYDVKM. The CDR3 consists of 15 residues. CDR3 loop: CASSKGLPKTGELFF. DNA for the CDR3: TGTGCCAGCAGCAAGGGACTCCCGAAAACCGGGGAGCTGTTTTTT.

The rearrangement joins TRBV5-1 to TRBJ2-2, with a weak D call TRBD2 (6 bases). The V and J ends lost 1 base and 5 bases respectively, with 12 bases between them. Looked up from germline, CDR1 is SGHRS and CDR2 is YFSETQ. The CDR3 consists of 15 residues. The CDR3 protein is CASSLSGLETGELFF. The CDR3 nucleotides are TGCGCCAGCAGCTTGAGCGGGCTAGAGACCGGGGAGCTGTTTTTT.

This sequence joins TRBV5-1 and TRBJ2-1; 9 nucleotides line up with TRBD1. CDR1 SGHRS and CDR2 YFSETQ come from the germline V gene. V trimming: 4 bases; J trimming: 3 bases; junction bases outside the gene matches: 8. The CDR3 runs 16 residues. CDR3 in amino acids: CASSPADRGIYNEQFF. CDR3 bases: TGCGCCAGCAGCCCGGCGGACAGGGGCATCTACAATGAGCAGTTCTTC.

Notes on this clone: In the same sample, other DNA sequences code for this CDR3. The genes are TRBV14 and TRBJ1-1; tentatively, D is TRBD1 (5 bases). This CDR3 has 13 residues. V was trimmed by 2 bases and J by 1 base, leaving 5 bases between them. Germline CDR1 and CDR2: SGHDN and FVKESK. The CDR3 sequence is CASSQQGNTEAFF. The CDR3 bases are TGTGCCAGCAGCCAACAGGGGAACACTGAAGCTTTCTTT. Variable domain in full (rest from reference TRBV14 and TRBJ1-1): EAGVTQFPSHSVIEKGQTVTLRCDPISGHDNLYWYRRVMGKEIKFLLHFVKESKQDESGMPNNRFLAERTGGTYSTLKVQPAELEDSGVYFCASSQQGNTEAFFGQGTRLTVV.

The V call is TRBV5-6, the J call TRBJ1-2; 7 bases match TRBD1. V was pared by 4 bases and J by 7 bases, with 7 bases of the junction left unmatched. Per the germline V gene, CDR1 is SGHDT and CDR2 is YYEEEE. This CDR3 is built from 13 residues. The CDR3 spells CASSLSTGAGYTF. For the CDR3, the DNA is TGTGCCAGCAGCCTCTCTACAGGGGCTGGCTACACCTTC. Looking up the rest from reference TRBV5-6 and TRBJ1-2 gives the full variable domain: DAGVTQSPTHLIKTRGQQVTLRCSPKSGHDTVSWYQQALGQGPQFIFQYYEEEERQRGNFPDRFSGHQFPNYSSELNVNALLLGDSALYLCASSLSTGAGYTFGSGTRLTVV.